The 24 T cell receptor beta chains below were found in one sample sequenced in a study of shared clonotypes between healthy human individuals. Only in-frame clones appear in the TCRdb table, and some are missing; sequencing was by immunoSEQ multiplex PCR. The sample shows approximately 2.3 million clones, more than 85% of them seen only once. Sequenced material: naive CD4+ T cells from PBMCs. Specified subset: CD45RA+ positively selected. These receptors came from a man younger than 35 in good health. Some clones in this sample may be carry-over from other donors' samples.

The DNA for the CDR3 is TGTGCCAGCAGCCAAGTATCAGGGGGCTCGATAGATACGCAGTATTTT. Amino acid sequence: CASSQVSGGSIDTQYF. The rearrangement joins TRBV4-2 to TRBJ2-3; TRBD1 agrees at 8 bases. CDR1 is LGHNA, CDR2 YNFKEQ, per germline. The CDR3 length is 16 residues. Trimming at V came to 1 base and at J to 5 bases, leaving 8 bases not matched to a gene.

Only one count was recorded for this clone. The chain joins TRBV7-2 to TRBJ2-7; D could derive from TRBD1 or TRBD2 (5 bases each). This CDR3 has 17 residues. Germline values: CDR1 SGHTA, CDR2 FQGNSA. Trimming took off 4 bases at V and 0 bases at J, with 19 bases between the two ends. CDR3 sequence: CASSSSPGTADSYEQYF. Written as DNA, the CDR3 is TGTGCCAGCAGCTCATCGCCCGGGACGGCGGACTCCTACGAGCAGTACTTC.

This chain links TRBV6-1 with TRBJ1-4; no definite D call. Deletions cut 8 bases from V and 4 bases from J, with 14 bases between. Germline CDR1 reads MNHNS; CDR2 reads SASEGT. The CDR3 sequence is 14 residues long. This CDR3 is CASLEGAINEKLFF. DNA for the CDR3: TGTGCCAGCCTAGAGGGTGCGATTAATGAAAAACTGTTTTTT.

V is TRBV5-6 and J is TRBJ1-2; a possible D gene is TRBD1 (6 bases). This CDR3 is 12 amino acids long. Germline CDR1 is SGHDT and CDR2 is YYEEEE. Trimming shortened V by 2 bases and J by 14 bases, and 16 bases separated the two germline ends. CDR3 region: CASSLQGIRATF. In DNA, the CDR3 is TGTGCCAGCAGCTTACAGGGAATCCGGGCTACCTTC.

The V gene is TRBV11-2, the J gene TRBJ2-7; D is unresolved. V lost 5 bases and J lost 2, with 16 bases in between. Germline V gene data show CDR1 as SGHAT and CDR2 as FQNNGV. This CDR3 is built from 15 residues. The DNA for the CDR3 is TGTGCCAGCAGCCGATCCTACCTGGTGGCCTACGAGCAGTACTTC. It codes for CASSRSYLVAYEQYF.

The V gene is TRBV28, the J gene TRBJ2-6, with a possible D match to TRBD1 (6 bases). Deletions cut 8 bases from V and 0 bases from J, with 23 bases between. Germline loops: CDR1 MDHEN, CDR2 SYDVKM. CDR3 length: 19 amino acids. CDR3 sequence (DNA): TGTGCCAGCTCCGGACAGACTACGAAACGGGGCTCTGGGGCCAACGTCCTGACTTTC. The encoded protein is CASSGQTTKRGSGANVLTF.

CDR3 DNA: TGTGCCAGCAGTCTCCTCGGGACAGGGAGGGAGCAGTACTTC. Amino acids: CASSLLGTGREQYF. The V gene is TRBV6-9, the J gene TRBJ2-7; 9 bases fit TRBD1. This CDR3 has 14 residues. After removal of 5 bases from V and 7 bases from J, the junction contained 9 bases not matched to a gene. The germline CDR1 and CDR2 sequences are MNHGY and SVAAGI.

For the CDR3, the DNA is TGTGCCAGCAGCTTCCTAGCCGGGACAGGGGGCATCACTGAAGCTTTCTTT. Protein: CASSFLAGTGGITEAFF. The J gene is TRBJ1-1, the V gene TRBV5-6; 12 nucleotides align to TRBD1. CDR3 length: 17 residues. The junction had 9 bases not matched to a gene; V was cut back by 2 bases and J by 4 bases. Germline V gives CDR1 SGHDT, CDR2 YYEEEE.

This clone has only one observation. The V gene is TRBV5-4, the J gene TRBJ2-1; 8 bases map to TRBD2. The V gene's germline CDR1 is SGHNT and CDR2 YYREEE (reference sequence). This CDR3 is built from 15 residues. The ends lost 2 bases at V and 1 base at J; junction bases unmatched: 2. The CDR3: CASSFGGGSYNEQFF. CDR3 bases: TGTGCCAGCAGCTTCGGCGGGGGGTCCTACAATGAGCAGTTCTTC.

The chain recombines TRBV18 with TRBJ1-1; D is uncertain. Between the trimmed V and J ends, which lost 0 bases and 2 bases, there was a span of 10 bases. This CDR3 region has 15 residues. Germline V CDR1 and CDR2: KGHSH, LQKENI. CDR3 nucleotide sequence: TGTGCCAGCTCACCACCGGCGAGAGGAAACACTGAAGCTTTCTTT. This gives the protein CASSPPARGNTEAFF.

This chain joins TRBV6-5 and TRBJ2-7, with D hard to call. Trimming left V 5 bases short and J 6 bases short, with 20 bases between. This CDR3 has 15 residues. Germline-derived CDR1 and CDR2 are MNHEY and SVGAGI. The CDR3 region is CASSIRRNVISEQYF. The CDR3 DNA sequence: TGTGCCAGCAGTATTAGGCGGAATGTTATTAGCGAGCAGTACTTC.

V and J are TRBV7-9 and TRBJ1-1, with D tentatively TRBD1 (5 bases). The V end was cut by 0 bases, the J end by 0 bases, with 8 bases between. Germline CDR1 SEHNR, CDR2 FQNEAQ (reference sequence). The CDR3 runs 15 residues. CDR3 in amino acids: CASSLAGLMNTEAFF. DNA for the CDR3: TGTGCCAGCAGCTTAGCGGGACTGATGAACACTGAAGCTTTCTTT.

This chain uses TRBV6-1 with TRBJ1-5; possible D gene TRBD1, 5 bases. Germline V gives CDR1 MNHNS, CDR2 SASEGT. The V end lost 7 bases, the J end lost 0 bases, and 10 bases lay between the germline ends. The CDR3 is made up of 14 amino acids. The CDR3 reads CASMAGNSNQPQHF. The CDR3 DNA follows: TGTGCCAGCATGGCAGGGAATAGCAATCAGCCCCAGCATTTT.

In DNA, the CDR3 is TGTGCCAGCAGCCCCCCGGGGGGACTAGCGGGGTACAATGAGCAGTTCTTC. Translating gives CASSPPGGLAGYNEQFF. This chain uses TRBV7-2 with TRBJ2-1, with 13 bases aligning to TRBD2. The V gene end was trimmed by 5 bases and the J gene end by 4 bases; junction bases not matched to a gene: 8. The CDR3 spans 17 residues. Germline V gene lookup returns CDR1 SGHTA and CDR2 FQGNSA.

This clone was detected once. V is TRBV28 and J is TRBJ1-5; 7 bases map to TRBD1. Germline V CDR1 and CDR2: MDHEN, SYDVKM. V lost 2 bases to trimming and J lost 1 base; unmatched junction nucleotides: 5. The CDR3 runs to 16 residues. In nucleotides, the CDR3 is TGTGCCAGCAGTTTAACAAGGGGGCCCAGCAATCAGCCCCAGCATTTT. Residues: CASSLTRGPSNQPQHF. Combining the CDR3 with reference TRBV28 and TRBJ1-5 gives the whole variable domain DVKVTQSSRYLVKRTGEKVFLECVQDMDHENMFWYRQDPGLGLRLIYFSYDVKMKEKGDIPEGYSVSREKKERFSLILESASTNQTSMYLCASSLTRGPSNQPQHFGDGTRLSIL.

The sample holds a few counts of this clone. The V call is TRBV29-1, the J call TRBJ1-1; D gene unclear. The CDR3 is 12 amino acids. Trimming took 4 bases from V and 6 from J, leaving 12 bases between them. Germline V gene lookup returns CDR1 SQVTM and CDR2 ANQGSEA. CDR3 DNA: TGCAGCGTTGGGTCGAGATTCGCTGAAGCTTTCTTT. Translation: CSVGSRFAEAFF.

J is TRBJ2-1 and V is TRBV11-1, with D possibly TRBD2 on 6 matching bases. The CDR3 covers 17 residues. CDR1 and CDR2 from the germline V gene are SGHAT and FQDESV (reference sequence). Trimming pared 1 base from V and 3 bases from J, leaving 16 bases between. CDR3 in DNA: TGTGCCAGCAGCTTAGATCCACTGGCGGGAAACTACAATGAGCAGTTCTTC. Translating gives CASSLDPLAGNYNEQFF.

As regards this clone: The sample holds other DNA sequences that translate to the same CDR3. The chain links TRBV6-4 to TRBJ1-1; 9 bases agree with TRBD1. The junction had 6 bases not matched to a gene; V was cut back by 6 bases and J by 4 bases. This CDR3 contains 14 residues. CDR1 and CDR2 (germline): MRHNA, SNTAGT. This chain's CDR3 is CASSEQGAGTEAFF. The CDR3 coding sequence is TGTGCCAGCAGCGAACAGGGGGCGGGCACTGAAGCTTTCTTT.

The chain is built from TRBV12-2 and TRBJ1-2; TRBD1 is taken as the D call from the table, unchecked against the DNA. TRBV12-2 is given as a pseudogene. This CDR3 has 18 residues. The CDR3 loop reads CASRLSSRTGKIDYGYTF. The CDR3 DNA follows: TGTGCAAGTCGCTTAAGTTCCCGGACAGGGAAAATCGACTATGGCTACACCTTC.

The rearrangement links TRBV7-9 to TRBJ1-3; D is unresolved. The CDR3 runs to 15 residues. Germline CDR1 reads SEHNR; CDR2 reads FQNEAQ (reference sequence). V was cut by 5 bases and J by 0 bases, with 11 bases left in between. CDR3 DNA: TGTGCCAGCAGCCCCCGAGTTGACTCTGGAAACACCATATATTTT. Translating gives CASSPRVDSGNTIYF. Filled out from reference TRBV7-9 and TRBJ1-3, the complete variable domain reads DTGVSQNPRHKITKRGQNVTFRCDPISEHNRLYWYRQTLGQGPEFLTYFQNEAQLEKSRLLSDRFSAERPKGSFSTLEIQRTEQGDSAMYLCASSPRVDSGNTIYFGEGSWLTVV.

This clone was seen only once. This chain joins TRBV4-1 and TRBJ2-6; D tentatively reads TRBD1 or TRBD2 (5 bases each). Between the trimmed V and J ends, which lost 4 bases and 1 base, there was a span of 8 bases. The CDR3 runs to 15 residues. Germline values: CDR1 MGHRA, CDR2 YSYEKL. This CDR3 reads CASSLWGSGANVLTF. CDR3 nucleotide sequence: TGCGCCAGCAGCCTGTGGGGGTCTGGGGCCAACGTCCTGACTTTC.

V is TRBV5-5 and J is TRBJ1-1; possible D gene TRBD1, 5 bases. Germline loops: CDR1 SGHKS, CDR2 YYEKEE (reference sequence). The length of the CDR3 is 14 residues. The V end was cut by 3 bases, the J end by 3 bases, with 12 bases between. This chain's CDR3 is CASSSGQAYTEAFF. CDR3 DNA sequence: TGTGCCAGCAGCTCAGGACAAGCCTACACTGAAGCTTTCTTT. Based on the CDR3 plus reference TRBV5-5 and TRBJ1-1, the full variable domain is DAGVTQSPTHLIKTRGQQVTLRCSPISGHKSVSWYQQVLGQGPQFIFQYYEKEERGRGNFPDRFSARQFPNYSSELNVNALLLGDSALYLCASSSGQAYTEAFFGQGTRLTVV.

CDR3 bases: TGTGCCTGGAGTCGGGGTCAGTCCTCCTACAATGAGCAGTTCTTC. It yields the protein CAWSRGQSSYNEQFF. The chain recombines TRBV30 with TRBJ2-1; D possibly corresponds to TRBD2 (5 bases). This CDR3 has 15 residues. Germline V gene sequence: CDR1 GTSNPN, CDR2 SVGIG (reference sequence). V lost 2 bases and J lost 0, with 11 bases in between.

This chain connects TRBV2 to TRBJ2-5, with 12 bases matching TRBD2. The J call may be wrong; the DNA end is better matched by TRBJ2-7. Germline V gene data show CDR1 as SNHLY and CDR2 as FYNNEI. The length of the CDR3 is 15 residues. The CDR3 region is CASRPTSGRFYEQYF. DNA of the CDR3: TGTGCCAGCAGACCGACTAGCGGGAGATTCTACGAGCAGTACTTC.